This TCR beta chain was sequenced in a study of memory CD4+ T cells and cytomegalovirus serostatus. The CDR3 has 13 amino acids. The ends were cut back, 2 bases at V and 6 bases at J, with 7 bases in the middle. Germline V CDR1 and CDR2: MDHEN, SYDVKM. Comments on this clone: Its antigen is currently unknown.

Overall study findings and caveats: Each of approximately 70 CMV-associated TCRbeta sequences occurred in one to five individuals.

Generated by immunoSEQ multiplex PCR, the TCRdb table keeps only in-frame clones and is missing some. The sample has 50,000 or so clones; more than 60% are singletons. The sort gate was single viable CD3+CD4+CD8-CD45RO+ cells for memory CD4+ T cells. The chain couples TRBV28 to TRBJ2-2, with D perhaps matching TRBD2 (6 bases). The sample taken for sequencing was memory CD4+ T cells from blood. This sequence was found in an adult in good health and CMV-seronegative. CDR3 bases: TGTGCCAGCAGTTTACCGGGGGCCGGGGAGCTGTTTTTT. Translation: CASSLPGAGELFF.